This entry features one T cell receptor beta chain sequence. What it binds is unknown. These data are taken from a study of early T cells in non-severe SARS-CoV-2 infection. Whole-study findings and limits: Private and CD4 specificities were missed by VDJdb matching, which favored anti-spike CD8 responses.

TCRdb reanalysed the 5' RACE reads using MiXCR and keeps one entry per CDR3 protein. This sample has 70,000 to 85,000 distinct CDR3 sequences; over 10% occur once, and the top ten carry over 2.5%. V dropped 6 bases and J dropped 7 bases, with 30 bases sitting between them. This CDR3 is built from 18 residues. Per the germline V gene, CDR1 is LNHDA and CDR2 is SQIVND (reference sequence). This chain connects TRBV19 to TRBJ1-2; possibly TRBD1 for D (5 bases). Material for sequencing was whole blood. This clonotype was obtained from an adult who was a healthcare worker with PCR-confirmed SARS-CoV-2 infection or an uninfected control (not recorded which). The CDR3 spells CASRKLEGRTRLIGGYTF. The CDR3, as DNA: TGTGCCAGTAGAAAATTAGAGGGGAGAACGAGACTAATTGGTGGCTACACCTTC.